A selection of T cell receptor beta chains follows, all from one sample in a study of T cells in Graves' hyperthyroidism and ophthalmopathy. TCRdb recomputed calls from the multiplex PCR reads with MiXCR, one row per CDR3 protein. This sample yields 750,000 to 900,000 distinct CDR3 sequences, of which roughly 40% are seen a single time; around 10% belongs to the top ten. The sample was blood. These receptors came from a man younger than 30 with Graves' hyperthyroidism. Both conserved end residues are part of each CDR3. D genes are given only for firm matches. The listing skips clone size in some rows; elsewhere it reads once, few, many or a size class.

abundance	v_gene	d_gene	j_gene	CDR3aa	CDR3nt
-	TRBV3-1	-	TRBJ1-2	CASSQEGARDYTF	TGTGCCAGCAGCCAAGAAGGAGCTCGAGACTACACCTTC
few	TRBV7-2	TRBD2	TRBJ2-5	CASSFSGGASETQYF	TGTGCCAGCAGCTTTAGCGGGGGGGCCTCAGAGACCCAGTACTTC
-	TRBV20-1	TRBD1	TRBJ1-6	CSARDQQGVDSPLHF	TGCAGTGCTAGAGATCAGCAGGGGGTGGATTCACCCCTCCACTTT
-	TRBV19	TRBD2	TRBJ2-5	CASSGGVFQETQYF	TGTGCCAGTTCGGGAGGGGTCTTCCAAGAGACCCAGTACTTC
few	TRBV9	TRBD1	TRBJ2-5	CASSPLTGDKRETQYF	TGTGCCAGCAGCCCGCTGACAGGGGACAAAAGGGAGACCCAGTACTTC
many	TRBV2	TRBD1	TRBJ1-2	CASRQGYGYTF	TGTGCCAGCAGACAGGGGTATGGCTACACCTTC
-	TRBV2	-	TRBJ1-5	CASSDFTGQPQHF	TGTGCCAGCAGCGACTTTACTGGGCAGCCCCAGCATTTT
few	TRBV7-2	TRBD1	TRBJ2-5	CASSLGRDRAETQYF	TGTGCCAGCAGCTTAGGGCGGGACAGGGCAGAGACCCAGTACTTC
-	TRBV18	TRBD1	TRBJ2-7	CASSSGTAREQYF	TGTGCCAGCTCATCCGGGACAGCTCGAGAGCAGTACTTC
once	TRBV29-1	TRBD2	TRBJ2-2	CSVEDASGRRGTGELFF	TGCAGCGTTGAAGATGCTAGCGGGAGGAGAGGGACCGGGGAGCTGTTTTTT
many	TRBV15	-	TRBJ1-2	CATSVGGAGQANYGYTF	TGTGCCACCAGCGTCGGGGGGGCAGGACAAGCTAACTATGGCTACACCTTC
many	TRBV2	-	TRBJ1-4	CASGSRGEKLFF	TGTGCCAGCGGATCTCGGGGGGAAAAACTGTTTTTT
many	TRBV15	TRBD1	TRBJ2-5	CATSLRTGGETQYF	TGTGCCACCAGTCTTAGGACAGGTGGGGAGACCCAGTACTTC
-	TRBV7-9	-	TRBJ2-2	CASPTLGAGELFF	TGTGCCAGCCCTACCTTGGGGGCCGGGGAGCTGTTTTTT
many	TRBV19	TRBD1	TRBJ1-2	CASAGQGYYGYTF	TGTGCCAGTGCGGGACAGGGCTATTATGGCTACACCTTC
once	TRBV7-2	TRBD1	TRBJ1-1	CASSSPGQGALNTEAFF	TGTGCCAGCAGCTCTCCGGGACAGGGGGCTTTGAACACTGAAGCTTTCTTT
few	TRBV12-3/TRBV12-4	-	TRBJ1-5	CASRVTGGQPQHF	TGTGCCAGCAGGGTGACGGGGGGCCAGCCCCAGCATTTT
-	TRBV29-1	-	TRBJ2-5	CSFQDSGKETQYF	TGCAGCTTTCAAGACTCAGGGAAAGAGACCCAGTACTTC
many	TRBV29-1	-	TRBJ1-1	CSVEALTEAFF	TGCAGCGTTGAAGCTCTCACTGAAGCTTTCTTT
-	TRBV20-1	-	TRBJ2-5	CSAGGGRRETQYF	TGCAGTGCTGGTGGCGGGCGTCGGGAGACCCAGTACTTC
few	TRBV5-1	TRBD1	TRBJ1-1	CASSQGTGGGNTEAFF	TGCGCCAGCAGCCAAGGGACAGGGGGAGGAAACACTGAAGCTTTCTTT
-	TRBV5-4	-	TRBJ2-5	CASSLGIAEIQETQYF	TGTGCCAGCAGCTTGGGGATAGCGGAGATCCAAGAGACCCAGTACTTC
few	TRBV2	-	TRBJ1-3	CASLRASGRGNTIYF	TGTGCCAGCCTTCGGGCTTCCGGACGGGGAAACACCATATATTTT
-	TRBV29-1	-	TRBJ1-1	CSTAMNTEAFF	TGCAGCACCGCTATGAACACTGAAGCTTTCTTT
many	TRBV12-3/TRBV12-4	-	TRBJ1-2	CASSVPDKPGYTF	TGTGCCAGCAGTGTACCGGACAAGCCCGGCTACACCTTC
many	TRBV13	-	TRBJ2-7	CASSFGSGREYF	TGTGCCAGCAGCTTCGGGTCAGGACGGGAGTACTTC
many	TRBV10-3	-	TRBJ1-3	CAISDSLSGNTIYF	TGTGCCATCAGCGACAGCCTCTCTGGAAACACCATATATTTT
many	TRBV20-1	-	TRBJ1-6	CSAREGGDSPLHF	TGCAGTGCTAGAGAGGGTGGGGATTCACCCCTCCACTTT
-	TRBV19	-	TRBJ1-1	CASSSRQELNTEAFF	TGTGCCAGTAGTTCCCGACAGGAGTTGAACACTGAAGCTTTCTTT
few	TRBV5-8	-	TRBJ1-4	CASSSQMGGKKLFF	TGTGCCAGCAGCTCGCAAATGGGAGGGAAAAAACTGTTTTTT
few	TRBV29-1	-	TRBJ1-1	CATLDSRMTEAFF	TGTGCCACCCTGGACAGTAGGATGACTGAAGCTTTCTTT
many	TRBV7-9	-	TRBJ1-3	CAPRRRSGNTIYF	TGTGCTCCTCGTCGCCGCTCTGGAAACACCATATATTTT
many	TRBV29-1	TRBD2	TRBJ2-5	CSVETSVQETQYF	TGCAGCGTTGAGACTAGCGTACAAGAGACCCAGTACTTC
many	TRBV5-1	-	TRBJ1-1	CASSFGQPNTEAFF	TGCGCCAGCAGCTTTGGACAACCGAACACTGAAGCTTTCTTT
few	TRBV7-9	-	TRBJ2-7	CASSLAARAPSYEQYF	TGTGCCAGCAGCTTAGCAGCACGGGCTCCGTCCTACGAGCAGTACTTC
few	TRBV5-1	-	TRBJ1-1	CASRQDNTEAFF	TGCGCCAGCAGGCAGGACAACACTGAAGCTTTCTTT
-	TRBV12-5	-	TRBJ2-7	CASAPQGSSYEQYF	TGTGCTAGTGCCCCACAGGGTAGCTCCTACGAGCAGTACTTC
-	TRBV6-5	-	TRBJ1-1	CASSYGWGGNTEAFF	TGTGCCAGCAGTTACGGCTGGGGAGGGAACACTGAAGCTTTCTTT
-	TRBV2	TRBD2	TRBJ2-7	CASSGWTSGEVSYEQYF	TGTGCCAGCAGCGGATGGACTAGCGGGGAGGTCTCCTACGAGCAGTACTTC